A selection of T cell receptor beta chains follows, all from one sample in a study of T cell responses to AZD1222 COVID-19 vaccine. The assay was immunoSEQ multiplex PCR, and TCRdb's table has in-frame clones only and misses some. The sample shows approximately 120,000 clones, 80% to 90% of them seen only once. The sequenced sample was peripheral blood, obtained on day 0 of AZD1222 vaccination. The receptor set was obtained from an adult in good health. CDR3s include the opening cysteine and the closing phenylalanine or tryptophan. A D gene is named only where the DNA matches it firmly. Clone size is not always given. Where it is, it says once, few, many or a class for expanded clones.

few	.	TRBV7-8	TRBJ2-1	TGTGCCAGCAGCCTTATGGAGGGTATCTTTTACAATGAGCAGTTCTTC	CASSLMEGIFYNEQFF
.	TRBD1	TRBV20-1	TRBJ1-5	TGCAGTGCTAGTTACAGGGGGCTAGGCCAGCCCCAGCATTTT	CSASYRGLGQPQHF
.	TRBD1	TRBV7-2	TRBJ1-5	TGTGCCAGCAGCCAGGGGGAAAAAAGCAATCAGCCCCAGCATTTT	CASSQGEKSNQPQHF
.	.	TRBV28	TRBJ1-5	TGTGCCAGCAATGTCGGGAATCAGCCCCAGCATTTT	CASNVGNQPQHF
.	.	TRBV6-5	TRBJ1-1	TGTGCCAGCAGACTAAGACAGACAGCGAACACTGAAGCTTTCTTT	CASRLRQTANTEAFF
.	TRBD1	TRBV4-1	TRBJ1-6	TGCGCCAGCAACCTCCGGGAACAGGGGGATTCACCCCTCCACTTT	CASNLREQGDSPLHF
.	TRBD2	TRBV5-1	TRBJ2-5	TGCGCCAGCAGCCGGACTAGCGGGGAAGGAGGTATAGAGACCCAGTACTTC	CASSRTSGEGGIETQYF
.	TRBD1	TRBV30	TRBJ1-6	TGTGCCTGGAGACGACAGGGTAATTCACCCCTCCACTTT	CAWRRQGNSPLHF
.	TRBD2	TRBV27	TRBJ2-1	TGTGCCAGCAATGTAGCGGGATACAATGAGCAGTTCTTC	CASNVAGYNEQFF
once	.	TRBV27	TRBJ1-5	TGTGCCAGCAGTCTCTGGGGGGGGAATCAGCCCCAGCATTTT	CASSLWGGNQPQHF
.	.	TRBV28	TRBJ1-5	TGTGCCAGCAGTCGAGGACAGATTAGCAATCAGCCCCAGCATTTT	CASSRGQISNQPQHF
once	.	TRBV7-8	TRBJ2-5	TGTGCCAGCAGCCCCGGACAAGAGACCCAGTACTTC	CASSPGQETQYF
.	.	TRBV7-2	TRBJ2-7	TGTGCCAGCAGCTTCCGGACAGGCGGAGGGAACGAGCAGTACTTC	CASSFRTGGGNEQYF
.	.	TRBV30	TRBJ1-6	TGTGCCTGGACCCCCCCGGACCCTAATAATTCACCCCTCCACTTT	CAWTPPDPNNSPLHF
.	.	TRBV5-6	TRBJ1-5	TGTGCCAGCAGCACCGCCCCGGGACAAAATCAGCATTTT	CASSTAPGQNQHF
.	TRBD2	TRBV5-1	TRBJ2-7	TGCGCCAGCACTCCCCGGACTAGCGGGACCTACGAGCAGTACTTC	CASTPRTSGTYEQYF
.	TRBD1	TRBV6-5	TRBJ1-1	TGTGCCAGCAGCTTAGGACAGGCGAGGAAAGCTTTCTTT	CASSLGQARKAFF
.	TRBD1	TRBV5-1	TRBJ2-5	TGCGCCAGCAGCTTGAGCACAGGGGGTCGGGATGGGGAGACCCAGTACTTC	CASSLSTGGRDGETQYF
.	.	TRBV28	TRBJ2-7	TGTGCCAGCAGCCCGGCGGACACGACACACTACGAGCAGTACTTC	CASSPADTTHYEQYF
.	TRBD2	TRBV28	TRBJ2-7	TGTGCCAGCAGTTCCCCGACTAGCGGGGTGCCCTACGAGCAGTACTTC	CASSSPTSGVPYEQYF
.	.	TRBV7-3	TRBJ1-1	TGTGCCAGCAGCCGGGACATGAACACTGAAGCTTTCTTT	CASSRDMNTEAFF
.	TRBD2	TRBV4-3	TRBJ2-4	TGCGCCAGCAGCCAAGGGTGGACTAGCGGGGGCCCCCGGGCCAAAAACATTCAGTACTTC	CASSQGWTSGGPRAKNIQYF
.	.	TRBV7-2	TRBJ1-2	TGTGCCAGCAGCTTAGCGCCAGACAGAGGGAGAGGCTACACCTTC	CASSLAPDRGRGYTF
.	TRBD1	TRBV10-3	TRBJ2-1	TGTGCCATCAGAGGGGACAGGGGGCTAAATGAGCAGTTCTTC	CAIRGDRGLNEQFF
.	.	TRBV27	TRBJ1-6	TGTGCCAGCAGTGACAGGAGCTCCTATAATTCACCCCTCCACTTT	CASSDRSSYNSPLHF
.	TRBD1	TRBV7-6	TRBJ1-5	TGTGCCAGCAGCCCGGACAGGGGTAGCAATCAGCCCCAGCATTTT	CASSPDRGSNQPQHF
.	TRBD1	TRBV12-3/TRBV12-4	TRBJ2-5	TGTGCCAGCAGTCCCACAGGGACAGGGACCCAGTACTTC	CASSPTGTGTQYF
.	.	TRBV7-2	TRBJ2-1	TGTGCCAGCAGCCTCCAGCGTAGCAGCAATGAGCAGTTCTTC	CASSLQRSSNEQFF
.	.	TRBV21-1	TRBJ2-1	TGTGCCAGCAGCCCAACGGGACAGGTGGGTGGCAATGAGCAGTTCTTC	CASSPTGQVGGNEQFF
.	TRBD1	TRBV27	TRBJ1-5	TGTGCCAGCAGAAACTTCCCCGGGACAGATACGCATTTT	CASRNFPGTDTHF
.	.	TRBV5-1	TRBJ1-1	TGCGCCAGCAGCTTGGATCGGGCGCTCGAACAGGAAGCTTTCTTT	CASSLDRALEQEAFF
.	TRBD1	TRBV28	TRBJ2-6	TGTGCCAGCTCAGTCGACAGGGGGGACGCCGGGGCCAACGTCCTGACTTTC	CASSVDRGDAGANVLTF
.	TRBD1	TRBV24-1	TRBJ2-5	TGTGCCACCAGTGCCTGGGACAGGGGAGAGACCCAGTACTTC	CATSAWDRGETQYF
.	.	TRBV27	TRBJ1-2	TGTGCCAGCAGTTTATCGGGAGGGAAAAGAAATGGCTACACCTTC	CASSLSGGKRNGYTF
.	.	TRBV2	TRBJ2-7	TGTGCCAGCAGTGACGGGGCCGCCTCCTACGAGCAGTACTTC	CASSDGAASYEQYF
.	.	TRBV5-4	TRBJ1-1	TGTGCCAGCAGCTTGCGGGGGGGGGAAACTGAAGCTTTCTTT	CASSLRGGETEAFF
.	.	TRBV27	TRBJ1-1	TGTGCCAGCAGTATAGATCCCCGGACAGCACTGAACACTGAAGCTTTCTTT	CASSIDPRTALNTEAFF
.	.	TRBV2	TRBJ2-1	TGTGCCAGCAGTGAACGTCCTTACAATGAGCAGTTCTTC	CASSERPYNEQFF
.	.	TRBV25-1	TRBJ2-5	TGTGCCAGCAGTGAATCTAGTAGCAGACTACAAGAGACCCAGTACTTC	CASSESSSRLQETQYF
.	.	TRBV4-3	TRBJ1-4	TGCGCCAGCAGCCAAGACTTCCGAAACCCTAATGAAAAACTGTTTTTT	CASSQDFRNPNEKLFF
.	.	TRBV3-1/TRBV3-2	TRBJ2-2	TGTGCCAGCAGCCGGTACACCGGGGAGCTGTTTTTT	CASSRYTGELFF
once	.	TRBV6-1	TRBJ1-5	TGTGCCAGCAGTGAGCAACAGGGACATCAGCCCCAGCATTTT	CASSEQQGHQPQHF
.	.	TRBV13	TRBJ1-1	TGTGCCAGCAGCCCTTCCACTTGGACCCAAACACCGAACACTGAAGCTTTCTTT	CASSPSTWTQTPNTEAFF
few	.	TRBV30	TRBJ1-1	TGTGCCTGGAGTAGGGTAGCCTCTGTTGACACTGAAGCTTTCTTT	CAWSRVASVDTEAFF